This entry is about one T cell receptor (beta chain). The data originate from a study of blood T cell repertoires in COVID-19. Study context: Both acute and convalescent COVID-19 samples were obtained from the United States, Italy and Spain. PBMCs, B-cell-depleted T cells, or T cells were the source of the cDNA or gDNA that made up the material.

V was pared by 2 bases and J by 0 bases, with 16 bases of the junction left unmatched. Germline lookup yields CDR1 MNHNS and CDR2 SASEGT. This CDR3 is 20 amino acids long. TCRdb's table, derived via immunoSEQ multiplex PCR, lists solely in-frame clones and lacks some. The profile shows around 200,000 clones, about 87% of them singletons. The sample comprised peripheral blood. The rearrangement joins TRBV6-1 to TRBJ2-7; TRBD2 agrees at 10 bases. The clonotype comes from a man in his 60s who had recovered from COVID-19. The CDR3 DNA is TGTGCCAGCAGTGAAAGGGGGATACTGACTAGCGGGCGTATCTCCTACGAGCAGTACTTC. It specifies CASSERGILTSGRISYEQYF.